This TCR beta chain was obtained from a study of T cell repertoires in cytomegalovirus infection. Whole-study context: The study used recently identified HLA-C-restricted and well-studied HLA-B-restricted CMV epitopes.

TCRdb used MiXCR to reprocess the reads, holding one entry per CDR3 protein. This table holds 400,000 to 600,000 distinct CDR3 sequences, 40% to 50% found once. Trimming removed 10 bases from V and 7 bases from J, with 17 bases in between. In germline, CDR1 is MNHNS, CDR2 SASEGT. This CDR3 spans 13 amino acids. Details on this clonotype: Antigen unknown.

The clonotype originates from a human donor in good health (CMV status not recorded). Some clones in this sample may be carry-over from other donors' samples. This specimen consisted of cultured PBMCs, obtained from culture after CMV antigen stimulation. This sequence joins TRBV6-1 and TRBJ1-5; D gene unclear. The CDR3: CANAPEIGQPQHF. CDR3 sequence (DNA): TGTGCCAACGCCCCGGAAATTGGGCAGCCCCAGCATTTT.